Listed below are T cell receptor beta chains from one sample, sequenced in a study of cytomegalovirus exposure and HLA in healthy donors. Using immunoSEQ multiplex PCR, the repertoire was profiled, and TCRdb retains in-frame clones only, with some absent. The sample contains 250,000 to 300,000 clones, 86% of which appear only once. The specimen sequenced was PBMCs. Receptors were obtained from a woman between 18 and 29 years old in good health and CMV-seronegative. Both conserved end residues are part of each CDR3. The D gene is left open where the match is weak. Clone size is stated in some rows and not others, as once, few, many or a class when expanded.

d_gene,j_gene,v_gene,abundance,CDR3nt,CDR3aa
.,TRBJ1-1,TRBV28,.,TGTGCCAGCAGTTTATTGGGCGCACCTGAAGCTTTCTTT,CASSLLGAPEAFF
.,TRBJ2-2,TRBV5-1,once,TGCGCCAGCAGCTTGACGGAGAAGAACACCGGGGAGCTGTTTTTT,CASSLTEKNTGELFF
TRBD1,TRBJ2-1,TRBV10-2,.,TGCGCCAGCAGTGAGGACAGGGACAATGAGCAGTTCTTC,CASSEDRDNEQFF
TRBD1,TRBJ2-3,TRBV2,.,TGTGCCAGCAGTCCCGGGACAGGATCGACAGATACGCAGTATTTT,CASSPGTGSTDTQYF
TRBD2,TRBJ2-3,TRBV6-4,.,TGTGCCAGCAGTGAACAGCGGGGACTTTCGGATACGCAGTATTTT,CASSEQRGLSDTQYF
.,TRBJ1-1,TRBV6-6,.,TGTGCCAGCAGTTACTCGAAGGGAGAGTTGGGCACTGAAGCTTTCTTT,CASSYSKGELGTEAFF
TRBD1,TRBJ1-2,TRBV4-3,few,TGCGCCAGCAGCCGGAACGACAGGGGCAACTATGGCTACACCTTC,CASSRNDRGNYGYTF
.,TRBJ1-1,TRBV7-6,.,TGTGCCAGCAGCTTCGAAGCAGGGGCGAACACTGAAGCTTTCTTT,CASSFEAGANTEAFF
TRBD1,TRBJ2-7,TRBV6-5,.,TGTGCCAGCAGGTGGTCGGGGACAGGGAGCTACGAGCAGTACTTC,CASRWSGTGSYEQYF
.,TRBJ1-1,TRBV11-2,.,TGTGCCAGCAGCTCCCGGAGGGGAGGGTGGACTGAAGCTTTCTTT,CASSSRRGGWTEAFF
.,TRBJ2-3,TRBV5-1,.,TGCGCCAGCAGCATAGATCCGGGTTCAAGCACAGATACGCAGTATTTT,CASSIDPGSSTDTQYF
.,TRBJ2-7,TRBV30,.,TGTGCCTGGAGTGCCGGCGGAACTTTCGACGAGCAGTACTTC,CAWSAGGTFDEQYF
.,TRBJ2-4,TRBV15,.,TGTGCCACCAGCAGAGATGGAGGGATAGCCAAAAACATTCAGTACTTC,CATSRDGGIAKNIQYF
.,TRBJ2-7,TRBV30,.,TGTGCCTGGAGTGCACAGAGCTACGAGCAGTACTTC,CAWSAQSYEQYF
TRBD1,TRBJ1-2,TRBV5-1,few,TGCGCCAGCAGCTTGTGGACAGGGGGCAATGGCTACACCTTC,CASSLWTGGNGYTF
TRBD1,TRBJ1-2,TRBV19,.,TGTGCCAGTAGAGAGGGACAGAACTATGGCTACACCTTC,CASREGQNYGYTF
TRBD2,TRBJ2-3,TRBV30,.,TGTGCCTGGAGCCTGGGACTAGCGGGGGGCAGGGATACGCAGTATTTT,CAWSLGLAGGRDTQYF
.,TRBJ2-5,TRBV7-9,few,TGTGCCAGCAGCTTAGGACAGGCCCGGAAAGAGACCCAGTACTTC,CASSLGQARKETQYF
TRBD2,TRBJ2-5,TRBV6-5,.,TGTGCCAGCAGTTATTCTAGCGGTGTCCAAGAGACCCAGTACTTC,CASSYSSGVQETQYF
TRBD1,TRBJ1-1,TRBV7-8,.,TGTGCCAGCAGCTACCAACAGGGGCTTAACACTGAAGCTTTCTTT,CASSYQQGLNTEAFF
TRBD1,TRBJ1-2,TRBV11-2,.,TGTGCCAGCAGCTCCATAAACAGGGGGAACTATGGCTACACCTTC,CASSSINRGNYGYTF
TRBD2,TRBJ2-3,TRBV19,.,TGTGCCAGTAGTATAAGTAGCGGGAGAGATACGCAGTATTTT,CASSISSGRDTQYF
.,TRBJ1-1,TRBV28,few,TGTGCCAGCAGTTTATGGGGGGACTTGAACACTGAAGCTTTCTTT,CASSLWGDLNTEAFF
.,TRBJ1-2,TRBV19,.,TGTGCCAGTAGTATCGACTTGGGTAACTATGGCTACACCTTC,CASSIDLGNYGYTF
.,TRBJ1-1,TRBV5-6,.,TGTGCCAGCAGCCCGTCGGTTGACACTGAAGCTTTCTTT,CASSPSVDTEAFF
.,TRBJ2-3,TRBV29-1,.,TGCAGCGTTGTCGGCGCTTCAGGTGCAGATACGCAGTATTTT,CSVVGASGADTQYF
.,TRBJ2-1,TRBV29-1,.,TGCAGCGTTGCAGGGAGGTTCCACAATGAGCAGTTCTTC,CSVAGRFHNEQFF
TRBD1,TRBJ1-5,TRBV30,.,TGTGCCTGGAGTGGACAGGGGGGGAATCAGCCCCAGCATTTT,CAWSGQGGNQPQHF
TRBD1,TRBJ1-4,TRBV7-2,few,TGTGCCAGCAGCTTAGCGGGACAGGAGTTCGAAAAACTGTTTTTT,CASSLAGQEFEKLFF
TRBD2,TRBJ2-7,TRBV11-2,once,TGTGCCAGCAGACTAGCGGGGGGTCCCTACGAGCAGTACTTC,CASRLAGGPYEQYF
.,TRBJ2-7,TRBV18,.,TGTGCCAGCTCACTGGCGGGGGCATACGAGCAGTACTTC,CASSLAGAYEQYF
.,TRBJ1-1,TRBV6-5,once,TGTGCCAGCACTGGCATGGACAGTCCGAACACTGAAGCTTTCTTT,CASTGMDSPNTEAFF
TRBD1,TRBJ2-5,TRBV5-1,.,TGCGCCAGCAGCTTGTTAGGGACAGGTCAAGAGACCCAGTACTTC,CASSLLGTGQETQYF
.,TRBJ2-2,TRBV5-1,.,TGCGCCAGCAGCCTACAGGGTACCGGGGAGCTGTTTTTT,CASSLQGTGELFF
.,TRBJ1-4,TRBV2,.,TGTGCCAGCAGTGCGCAGGGAACTAATGAAAAACTGTTTTTT,CASSAQGTNEKLFF
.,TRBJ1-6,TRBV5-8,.,TGTGCCAGCAGCTCAGGGGCGAGCTCCTATAATTCACCCCTCCACTTT,CASSSGASSYNSPLHF
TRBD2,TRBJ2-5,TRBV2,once,TGTGCCAGCGTATGGGGGGGGGAGACCCAGTACTTC,CASVWGGETQYF
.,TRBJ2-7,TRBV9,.,TGTGCCAGCAGCGGGAGCCGGGACACCAACTCCTACGAGCAGTACTTC,CASSGSRDTNSYEQYF
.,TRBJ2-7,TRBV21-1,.,TGTGCCAGCAGCAAGGGACTGGGGGTGGTCCACTCCTACGAGCAGTACTTC,CASSKGLGVVHSYEQYF
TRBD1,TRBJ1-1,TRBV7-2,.,TGTGCCAGCAGCCCGGGACAGGCTGGGAACACTGAAGCTTTCTTT,CASSPGQAGNTEAFF
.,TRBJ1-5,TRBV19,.,TGTGCCAGTAGCTCAGGACTGGACCAGCCCCAGCATTTT,CASSSGLDQPQHF
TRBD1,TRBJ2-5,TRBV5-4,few,TGTGCCAGCAGCTTGGTCGGGGACAGGGGGCAAGAGACCCAGTACTTC,CASSLVGDRGQETQYF